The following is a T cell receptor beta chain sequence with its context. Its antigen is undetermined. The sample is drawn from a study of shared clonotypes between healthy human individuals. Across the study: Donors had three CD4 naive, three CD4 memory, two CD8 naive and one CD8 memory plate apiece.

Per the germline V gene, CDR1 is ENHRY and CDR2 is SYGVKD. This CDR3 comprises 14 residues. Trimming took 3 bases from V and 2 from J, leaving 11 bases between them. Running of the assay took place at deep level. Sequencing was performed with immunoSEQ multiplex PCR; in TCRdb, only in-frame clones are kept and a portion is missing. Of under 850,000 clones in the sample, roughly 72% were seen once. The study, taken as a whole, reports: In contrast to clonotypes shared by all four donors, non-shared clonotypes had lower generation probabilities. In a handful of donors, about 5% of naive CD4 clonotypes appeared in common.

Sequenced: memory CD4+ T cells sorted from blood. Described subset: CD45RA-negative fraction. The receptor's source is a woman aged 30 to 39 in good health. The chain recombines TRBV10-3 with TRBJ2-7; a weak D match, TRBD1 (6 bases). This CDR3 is CAISEQGVPYEQYF. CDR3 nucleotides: TGTGCCATCAGTGAACAGGGAGTCCCCTACGAGCAGTACTTC.